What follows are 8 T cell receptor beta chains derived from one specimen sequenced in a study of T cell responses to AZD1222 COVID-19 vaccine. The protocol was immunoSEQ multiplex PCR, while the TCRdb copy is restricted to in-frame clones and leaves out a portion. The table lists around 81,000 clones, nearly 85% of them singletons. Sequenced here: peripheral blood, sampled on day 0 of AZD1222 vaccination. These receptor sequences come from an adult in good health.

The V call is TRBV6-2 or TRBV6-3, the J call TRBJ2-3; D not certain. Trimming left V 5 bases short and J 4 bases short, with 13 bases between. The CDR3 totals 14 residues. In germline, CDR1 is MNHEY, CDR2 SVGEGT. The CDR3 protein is CASSPNEDADTQYF. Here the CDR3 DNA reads TGTGCCAGCAGTCCGAACGAGGATGCAGATACGCAGTATTTT.

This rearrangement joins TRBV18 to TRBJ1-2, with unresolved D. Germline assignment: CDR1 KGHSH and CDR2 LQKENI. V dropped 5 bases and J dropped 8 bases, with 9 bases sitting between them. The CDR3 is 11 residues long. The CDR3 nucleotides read TGTGCCAGCTCAGCAACACAGGGCTACACCTTC. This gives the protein CASSATQGYTF.

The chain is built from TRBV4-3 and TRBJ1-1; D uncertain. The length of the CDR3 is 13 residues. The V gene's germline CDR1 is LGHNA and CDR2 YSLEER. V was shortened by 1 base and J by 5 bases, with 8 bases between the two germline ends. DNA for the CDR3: TGCGCCAGCAGCCAAGCCCAAAGGACTGAAGCTTTCTTT. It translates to CASSQAQRTEAFF.

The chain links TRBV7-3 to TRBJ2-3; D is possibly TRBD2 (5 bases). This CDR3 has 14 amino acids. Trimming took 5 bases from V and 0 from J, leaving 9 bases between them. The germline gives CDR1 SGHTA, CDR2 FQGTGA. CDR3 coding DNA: TGTGCCAGCAGCGCCCTAGCTAGCACAGATACGCAGTATTTT. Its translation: CASSALASTDTQYF.

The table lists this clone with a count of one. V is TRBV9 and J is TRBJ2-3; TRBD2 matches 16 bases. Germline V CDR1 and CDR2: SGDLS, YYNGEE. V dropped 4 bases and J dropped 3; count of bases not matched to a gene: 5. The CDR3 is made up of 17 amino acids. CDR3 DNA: TGTGCCAGCAGCCCGACGGGACTAGCGGGGGGGACAGATACGCAGTATTTT. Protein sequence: CASSPTGLAGGTDTQYF.

This chain's CDR3 is CASSSSDPSYNEQFF. As DNA, the CDR3 is TGTGCCAGCAGCTCGTCGGACCCTTCCTACAATGAGCAGTTCTTC. V is TRBV27 and J is TRBJ2-1; D gene unclear. This CDR3 spans 15 amino acids. V shed 6 bases and J shed 1 base, with 13 bases lying between them. Germline assignment: CDR1 MNHEY and CDR2 SMNVEV (reference sequence).

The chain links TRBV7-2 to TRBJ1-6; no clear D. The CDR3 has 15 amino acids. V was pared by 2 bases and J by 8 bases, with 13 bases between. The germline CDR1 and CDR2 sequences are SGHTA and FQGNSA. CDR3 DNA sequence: TGTGCCAGCAGCTTACTCACGGGGTACCATTCACCCCTCCACTTT. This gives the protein CASSLLTGYHSPLHF.

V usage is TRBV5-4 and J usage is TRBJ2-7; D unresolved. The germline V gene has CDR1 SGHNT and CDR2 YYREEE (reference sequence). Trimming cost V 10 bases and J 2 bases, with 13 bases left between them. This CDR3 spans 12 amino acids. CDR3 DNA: TGTGCCTACTCCTTCCCAGCCTACGAGCAGTACTTC. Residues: CAYSFPAYEQYF.